This T cell receptor beta chain was profiled in a study of T cell repertoires in ileal Crohn's disease. Background on the study: At surgery, 35% to 40% of patients smoked, with median disease duration roughly 7.2 years. M6 samples are neoterminal ileum biopsies from postoperative colonoscopy. Notes on the study in general: Active smokers at surgery had more clonal expansions than non-smokers. Clonality above 26.8% at surgery always came with endoscopic recurrence.

A word on this clone: Antigen specificity is unknown.

Only in-frame clones appear in the TCRdb table, and some are missing; sequencing was by immunoSEQ multiplex PCR. The sample has fewer than 15,000 clones; over 70% are singletons. Germline values: CDR1 MGHDK, CDR2 SYGVNS. V dropped 0 bases and J dropped 3 bases, with 8 bases sitting between them. The CDR3 spans 14 residues. Described time point: neoterminal ileum biopsy at postoperative endoscopy, about 6 months after surgery. The TCR originated in an adult with Crohn's disease. Sequences were obtained from ileal tissue. This chain joins TRBV25-1 and TRBJ1-2; D is unclear. CDR3 sequence: CASSEYWQDYGYTF. The CDR3 DNA is TGTGCCAGCAGTGAATATTGGCAGGACTATGGCTACACCTTC.